Sequencing of this T cell receptor beta chain was carried out in a study of blood T cell repertoires in COVID-19 (dated by TCRdb to between 2020 and 2021). Describing the broader study: Collaborator samples came from the United States, Italy and Spain and covered acute and convalescent phases of COVID-19. Where HLA class I and class II types were available, the types were taken from metadata supplied by the sample provider, not from assay-based typing. The dataset comprised deeply sampled blood TCRbeta repertoires from subjects exposed to, actively infected with, or recovered from COVID-19. A de-identified subject ID, COVID-19 status, age in years and sex were almost always included in the sample metadata. The prospective study material was composed of cDNA or gDNA derived from T cells, B-cell-depleted T cells, or PBMCs. The samples were drawn from the first 160 participants of the ongoing ImmuneRACE study and from 950 to 1,500 subjects provided by 6 global collaborators. The repertoires were released in a freely available public database meant as a resource for research on the immune response to SARS-CoV-2.

Points the paper makes about the study in general: How much clinical and demographic metadata was included differed by source and by participant, and the metadata was provided uncurated.

Trimming at the junction amounts to 2 bases on V and 2 bases on J, and the germline ends lie 10 bases apart. The germline V gene encodes CDR1 MDHEN and CDR2 SYDVKM. Counted from cysteine to phenylalanine, this CDR3 has 15 amino acids. The kept DNA is CDR3 alone, 45 bases in frame from the first base. TCRbeta CDR3 regions were amplified from genomic DNA by means of the immunoSEQ Assay, a bias-controlled multiplex PCR. The study's processing was this. Within the assay, amplification of reference gene primers was used to estimate how many nucleated cells each sample contained. To quantify the absolute abundance of each unique TCRbeta CDR3 rearrangement, sequence reads were collapsed and filtered. For each sample, productive Simpson clonality was calculated as the square root of Simpson's diversity index across productive rearrangements. The clones in this table, taken by TCRdb from immuneACCESS, are in-frame only. Not every clone is retained; where verified, under half of the shortfall comes from an unresolved V gene, and the cause of the rest is unknown. V, J and clone size were drawn from that table, and D and trimming were deduced from the DNA. For this sample the table gives a few hundred thousand clones, of which 70% to 90% were detected only once. Under 3.5% of the sample rests with the top ten.

Collaborating institutions collected whole blood in K2EDTA tubes following their own protocols. Collaborator samples were shipped for TCRbeta analysis as frozen whole blood, isolated PBMCs, or DNA extracted from either sample type. With regard to this clone: There is no known antigen for this receptor. No quality values exist for individual bases; no much larger clone is one base distant.

The sequence came from a woman aged 25 to 39 with active or convalescent COVID-19. Specimen: peripheral blood. The sequence is built from TRBV28 and TRBJ1-5; the D region possibly corresponds to TRBD1 (5 bases align). The bases are TGTGCCAGCAGTTTAAGGAGGGGAGGCAATCAGCCCCAGCATTTT. Translation gives CASSLRRGGNQPQHF.